The present entry profiles one T cell receptor (beta chain) with its context. Its antigen remains unidentified. The CDR3 is 16 amino acids. Germline loops: CDR1 MNHEY, CDR2 SMNVEV (reference sequence). V shed 6 bases, J shed 1 base, and the junction held 8 bases outside the gene matches. Only in-frame clones appear in the TCRdb table, and some are missing; sequencing was by immunoSEQ multiplex PCR. The sample records more than 300,000 clones, roughly 90% being singletons. This record belongs to a study of cytomegalovirus exposure and HLA in healthy donors. Whole-study context: The same platform as the approximately 660 first-cohort repertoires was used for the 120 or so validation repertoires, a later analysis reported.

The study, taken as a whole, reports: The investigators catalogued 150 to 200 TCR beta chains as cytomegalovirus-associated. Reports showed the classifier diagnosing cytomegalovirus status with high specificity and sensitivity.

This chain joins TRBV27 and TRBJ1-1; TRBD1 aligns across 10 bases. The TCR was taken from a woman aged 18-29 years in good health and CMV-seronegative. Sample: PBMCs. The DNA of the CDR3 is TGTGCCAGCAGGATTTTGGGACAGGGGACGAACACTGAAGCTTTCTTT. Encoded protein: CASRILGQGTNTEAFF.